The 2 T cell receptor beta chains given below trace back to one sample, sequenced in a study of T cell responses to AZD1222 COVID-19 vaccine. Sequenced by immunoSEQ multiplex PCR; TCRdb stores in-frame clones only, minus some. The sample has about 93,000 clones, under 90% seen once. The sequenced sample was peripheral blood, obtained on day 0 of MenACWY control vaccination. The receptors stem from an adult in good health.

This chain's CDR3 is CASSYDGVSNEQFF. Written as DNA, the CDR3 is TGTGCCAGCAGTTATGATGGGGTATCGAATGAGCAGTTCTTC. V usage is TRBV6-5 and J usage is TRBJ2-1; D is unresolved. The CDR3 sequence is 14 residues long. V was trimmed by 3 bases and J by 7 bases, leaving 13 bases between them. CDR1 and CDR2 (germline): MNHEY, SVGAGI.

This chain uses TRBV27 with TRBJ2-7; D remains ambiguous. V lost 1 base to trimming and J lost 4 bases, with 8 bases between them. The CDR3 totals 13 residues. Germline V CDR1 and CDR2: MNHEY, SMNVEV (reference sequence). This CDR3 is CASSLLSHYEQYF. In nucleotides, the CDR3 is TGTGCCAGCAGTTTATTATCACATTACGAGCAGTACTTC.